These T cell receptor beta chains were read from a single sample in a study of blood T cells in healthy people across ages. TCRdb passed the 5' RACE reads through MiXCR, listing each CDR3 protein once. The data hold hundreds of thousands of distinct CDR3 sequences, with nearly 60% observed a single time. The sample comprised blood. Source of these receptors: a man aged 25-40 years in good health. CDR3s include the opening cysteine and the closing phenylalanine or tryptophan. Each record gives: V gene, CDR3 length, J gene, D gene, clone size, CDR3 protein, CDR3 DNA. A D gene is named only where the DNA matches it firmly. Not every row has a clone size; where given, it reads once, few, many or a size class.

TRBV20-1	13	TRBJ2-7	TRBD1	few	CSARGRGLTEQYF	TGCAGTGCCAGGGGCAGGGGGCTCACCGAGCAGTACTTC
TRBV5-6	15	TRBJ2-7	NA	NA	CASSLGSYSSYEQYF	TGTGCCAGCAGCTTGGGGTCCTACAGCTCCTACGAGCAGTACTTC
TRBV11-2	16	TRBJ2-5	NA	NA	CASSLGMGRGGETQYF	TGTGCCAGCAGCTTAGGGATGGGCAGGGGGGGTGAGACCCAGTACTTC
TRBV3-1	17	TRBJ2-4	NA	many	CASSQRKGSETKNIQYF	TGTGCCAGCAGCCAAAGAAAGGGTTCGGAGACCAAAAACATTCAGTACTTC
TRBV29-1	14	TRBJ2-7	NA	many	CSVQLGAGLYEQYF	TGCAGCGTTCAGCTAGGGGCAGGACTGTACGAGCAGTACTTC
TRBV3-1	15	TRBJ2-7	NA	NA	CASSQSTSTLDEQYF	TGTGCCAGCAGCCAATCCACCTCGACATTAGACGAGCAGTACTTC
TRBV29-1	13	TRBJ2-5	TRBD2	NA	CSVEGLVRETQYF	TGCAGCGTCGAGGGACTAGTTAGGGAGACCCAGTACTTC
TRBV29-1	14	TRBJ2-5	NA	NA	CSVDSRAGQETQYF	TGCAGCGTTGACTCAAGGGCGGGCCAAGAGACCCAGTACTTC
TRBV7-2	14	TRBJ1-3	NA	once	CASSFMVSGNTIYF	TGTGCCAGCAGCTTTATGGTATCTGGAAACACCATATATTTT
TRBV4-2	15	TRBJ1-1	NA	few	CASSQEGPFAGEAFF	TGTGCCAGCAGCCAAGAGGGACCGTTCGCCGGGGAAGCTTTCTTT
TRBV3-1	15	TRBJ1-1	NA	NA	CASSRPRSGVTEAFF	TGTGCCAGCAGCCGGCCCAGGTCGGGGGTCACTGAAGCTTTCTTT
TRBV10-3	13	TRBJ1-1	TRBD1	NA	CATRDSSSTEAFF	TGTGCCACCCGGGACAGCTCCTCTACTGAAGCTTTCTTT
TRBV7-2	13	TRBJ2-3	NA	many	CASSLEGTDTQYF	TGTGCCAGCAGCTTGGAAGGCACAGATACGCAGTATTTT
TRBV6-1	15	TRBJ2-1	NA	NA	CASSPTDFSYNEQFF	TGTGCCAGCTCCCCGACAGATTTCTCCTACAATGAGCAGTTCTTC
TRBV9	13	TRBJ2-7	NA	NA	CASSPQEWNEQYF	TGTGCCAGCAGCCCCCAAGAGTGGAACGAGCAGTACTTC
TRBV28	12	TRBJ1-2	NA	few	CASSNSGYGYTF	TGTGCCAGCAGTAACAGCGGCTATGGCTACACCTTC
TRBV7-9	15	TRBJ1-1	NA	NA	CASSSLGSMNTEAFF	TGTGCCAGCAGCTCTCTTGGGTCCATGAACACTGAAGCTTTCTTT
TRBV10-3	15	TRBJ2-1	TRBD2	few	CAIRGTSGSTNEQFF	TGTGCCATCAGAGGGACTAGCGGGAGTACAAATGAGCAGTTCTTC
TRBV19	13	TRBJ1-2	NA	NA	CASSMNSPNGYTF	TGTGCCAGTAGTATGAACAGCCCAAACGGCTACACCTTC
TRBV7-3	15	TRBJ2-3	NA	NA	CASSLGVADTDTQYF	TGTGCCAGCAGCTTAGGTGTCGCGGACACAGATACGCAGTATTTT
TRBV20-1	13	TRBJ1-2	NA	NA	CSATQGNNYGYTF	TGCAGCGCAACCCAGGGTAATAACTATGGCTACACCTTC
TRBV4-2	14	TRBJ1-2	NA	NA	CASSARQVGYGYTF	TGTGCCAGCAGCGCGAGACAGGTGGGGTATGGCTACACCTTC
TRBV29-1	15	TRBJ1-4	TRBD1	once	CSVPPPGQANEKLFF	TGCAGCGTTCCCCCACCGGGACAGGCCAATGAAAAACTGTTTTTT
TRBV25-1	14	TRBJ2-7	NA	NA	CASSDQAGSYEQYF	TGTGCCAGCAGTGATCAGGCCGGGAGCTACGAGCAGTACTTC
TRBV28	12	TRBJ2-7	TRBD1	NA	CASRGQGGYQYF	TGTGCCAGCAGGGGACAGGGAGGCTATCAGTACTTC
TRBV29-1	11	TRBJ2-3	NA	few	CSVDRGSGQYF	TGCAGCGTTGACAGGGGATCGGGCCAGTATTTT
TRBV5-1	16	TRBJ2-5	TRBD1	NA	CASRQQGGRLPKTQYF	TGCGCCAGCAGGCAACAGGGGGGCCGACTGCCGAAGACCCAGTACTTC
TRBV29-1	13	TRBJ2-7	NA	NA	CSVGDVKNNEQYF	TGCAGCGTTGGGGACGTCAAAAACAATGAGCAGTACTTC
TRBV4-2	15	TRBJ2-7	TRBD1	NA	CASSLSTGGSYEQYF	TGTGCCAGCAGCCTGTCGACAGGGGGGAGCTACGAGCAGTACTTC
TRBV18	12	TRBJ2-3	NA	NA	CASSWATDTQYF	TGTGCCAGCTCCTGGGCGACAGATACGCAGTATTTT
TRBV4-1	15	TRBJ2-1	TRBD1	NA	CASSQQQGDYNEQFF	TGCGCCAGCAGCCAACAACAGGGGGACTACAATGAGCAGTTCTTC
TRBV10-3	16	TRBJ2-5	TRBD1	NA	CASRPPGTGGWKTQYF	TGTGCCAGCAGACCACCGGGGACAGGGGGCTGGAAGACCCAGTACTTC
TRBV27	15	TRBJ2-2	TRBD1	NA	CASSPGDRGSGELFF	TGTGCCAGCAGTCCGGGGGACAGGGGGTCCGGGGAGCTGTTTTTT
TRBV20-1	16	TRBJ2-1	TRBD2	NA	CSARDQSGSSYNEQFF	TGCAGTGCTAGAGATCAGAGCGGGAGCTCCTACAATGAGCAGTTCTTC
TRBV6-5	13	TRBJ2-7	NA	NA	CASSVTRMGEQYF	TGTGCCAGCAGTGTAACTAGGATGGGCGAGCAGTACTTC
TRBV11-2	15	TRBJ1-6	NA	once	CASSNGRRIGSPLHF	TGTGCCAGCAGTAACGGACGGAGAATTGGTTCACCCCTCCACTTT
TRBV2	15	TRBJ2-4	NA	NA	CASSEHLIAKNIQYF	TGTGCCAGCAGTGAACACCTTATAGCCAAAAACATTCAGTACTTC
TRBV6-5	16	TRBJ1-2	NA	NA	CASSSSGTALDGGYTF	TGTGCCAGCAGTTCAAGCGGGACTGCCTTGGACGGTGGCTACACCTTC
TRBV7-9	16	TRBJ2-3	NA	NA	CASSHGNRNLADTQYF	TGTGCCAGCAGCCACGGAAACAGGAATTTGGCAGATACGCAGTATTTT
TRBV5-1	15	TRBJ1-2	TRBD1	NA	CASSEGQAANYGYTF	TGCGCCAGCAGTGAGGGACAGGCAGCTAACTATGGCTACACCTTC
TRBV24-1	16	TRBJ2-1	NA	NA	CATSDTGQRSYNEQFF	TGTGCCACCAGTGATACCGGACAGCGCTCCTACAATGAGCAGTTCTTC
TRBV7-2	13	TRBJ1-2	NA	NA	CASSSTVNYGYTF	TGTGCCAGCAGCTCGACAGTTAACTATGGCTACACCTTC
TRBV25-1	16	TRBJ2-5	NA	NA	CASSEILAETQETQYF	TGTGCCAGCAGTGAAATTTTAGCGGAGACCCAAGAGACCCAGTACTTC